The clone carrying this T cell receptor (beta chain) is judged medium-sized. The antigen remains undetermined. No cell sorting was done before RNA was extracted from the tissue. This entry is derived from a study of tumor and adjacent non-tumor tissue in lung cancer. Study details: Histology: around twelve adenocarcinoma, a couple of squamous cell carcinoma, 1 small cell lung cancer. Patients were aged about 31 to 85, around ten men and 4 to 6 women, stage I to III. On average, productive TCRbeta reads reached roughly 4.2 million per sample.

Three rounds of nested PCR, following a modified ARM-PCR protocol, produced the TCRbeta library. In TCRdb, the multiplex PCR reads were re-called with MiXCR into one record per CDR3 protein. The repertoire holds 100,000 to 120,000 distinct CDR3 sequences, with over 75% as singletons. The CDR3 extends over 14 amino acids. Between the trimmed V and J ends, which lost 6 bases and 3 bases, there was a span of 14 bases. Study-level findings and limits: Significantly higher TCR diversity was found in tumor than normal lung.

The chain recombines TRBV12-3 or TRBV12-4 with TRBJ1-2, with TRBD1 as a possible D gene (5 bases). The receptor's source is a man aged 65 to 85 with non-small cell lung cancer. The sequencing input was lung tumor tissue. The CDR3 nucleotides read TGTGCCAGCAGCCAGTGGGGCACATACTATGGCTACACCTTC. Protein sequence: CASSQWGTYYGYTF.